This T cell receptor (beta chain) was sequenced during a study of blood T cell repertoires in COVID-19. V lost 5 bases and J lost 7; bases outside the gene matches: 15. This CDR3 region has 17 residues. Germline V CDR1 and CDR2: MNHEY, SMNVEV (reference sequence). This clone was found once. Original data processing: Nucleated cell number was recorded as an estimate derived from reference gene primer amplification. The assay was immunoSEQ multiplex PCR, and TCRdb's table has in-frame clones only and misses some. V and J calls and clone size are those listed in that table; D and trimming were worked out from the DNA. The sample consists of around 310,000 clones, 89% of them appearing once.

The receptor was derived from a woman aged 40 to 50 who had recovered from COVID-19. The sample comprised PBMCs or T cells enriched from blood (not recorded which). The chain couples TRBV27 to TRBJ2-1; 9 bases agree with TRBD2. The CDR3 region is CASSLGPGTSNRNEQFF. CDR3 in DNA: TGTGCCAGCAGTCTGGGCCCGGGGACTAGCAATCGGAATGAGCAGTTCTTC.